This T cell receptor beta chain was captured by sequencing in a study of CD8+ T cells in alopecia areata. Study-wide background: Treated patients swallowed 5 to 10 mg of oral tofacitinib twice daily.

Collected material from alopecia areata patients comprised lesional scalp punch biopsies and peripheral blood. The CDR3 is made up of 17 amino acids. The germline V gene has CDR1 LGHNA and CDR2 YSLEER. V shed 1 base and J shed 0 bases, with 14 bases lying between them. Reverse transcribed after extraction, RNA yielded cDNA as the sequencing template. Sequencing used immunoSEQ multiplex PCR; TCRdb keeps in-frame clones, though not all of them. The data contain around 140,000 clones, around 51% of them singletons. This clone has only a few counts. The antigen is unknown. Study observations and caveats: Scalp sequencing captures resident alphabeta T cells of normal skin too.

This TCR derives from a human donor with alopecia areata. The chain uses TRBV4-3 and TRBJ2-3; the D is unclear. Material: CD4+ T cells sorted from blood, obtained at week 0. Here the CDR3 reads CASSQVTPAGSTDTQYF. CDR3 sequence (DNA): TGCGCCAGCAGCCAAGTAACGCCGGCAGGTAGCACAGATACGCAGTATTTT.